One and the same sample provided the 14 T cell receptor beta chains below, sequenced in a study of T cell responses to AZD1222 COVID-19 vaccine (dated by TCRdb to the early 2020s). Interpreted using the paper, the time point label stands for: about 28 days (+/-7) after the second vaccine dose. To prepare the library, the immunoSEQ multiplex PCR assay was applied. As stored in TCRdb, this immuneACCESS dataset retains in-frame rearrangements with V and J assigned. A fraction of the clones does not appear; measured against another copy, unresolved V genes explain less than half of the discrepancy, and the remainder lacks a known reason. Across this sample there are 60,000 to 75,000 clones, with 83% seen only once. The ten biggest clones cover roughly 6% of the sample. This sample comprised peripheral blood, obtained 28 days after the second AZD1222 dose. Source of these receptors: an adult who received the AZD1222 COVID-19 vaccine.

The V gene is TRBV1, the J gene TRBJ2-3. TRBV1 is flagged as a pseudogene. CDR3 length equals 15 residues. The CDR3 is CTSALPAPLTDTQYF. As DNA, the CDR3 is TGCACCAGCGCTCTCCCGGCGCCCCTCACAGATACGCAGTATTTT.

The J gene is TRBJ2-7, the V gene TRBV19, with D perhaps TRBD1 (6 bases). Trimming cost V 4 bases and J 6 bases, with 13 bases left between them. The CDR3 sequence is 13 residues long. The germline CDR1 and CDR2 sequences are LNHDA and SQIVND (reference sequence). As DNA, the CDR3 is TGTGCCAGTAGTAGCTCACTAGGGGGCGAGCAGTACTTC. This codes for CASSSSLGGEQYF.

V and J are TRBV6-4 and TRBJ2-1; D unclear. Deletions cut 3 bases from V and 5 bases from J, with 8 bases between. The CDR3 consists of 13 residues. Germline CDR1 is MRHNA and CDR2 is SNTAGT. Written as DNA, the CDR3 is TGTGCCAGCAGTGATTCAAGCAACAATGAGCAGTTCTTC. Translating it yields CASSDSSNNEQFF.

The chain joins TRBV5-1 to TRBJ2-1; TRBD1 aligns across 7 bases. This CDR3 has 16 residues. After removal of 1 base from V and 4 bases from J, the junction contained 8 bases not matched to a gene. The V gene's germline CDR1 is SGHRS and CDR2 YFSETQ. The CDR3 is CASSLTGAEGYNEQFF. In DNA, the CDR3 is TGCGCCAGCAGCTTGACAGGGGCTGAGGGTTACAATGAGCAGTTCTTC.

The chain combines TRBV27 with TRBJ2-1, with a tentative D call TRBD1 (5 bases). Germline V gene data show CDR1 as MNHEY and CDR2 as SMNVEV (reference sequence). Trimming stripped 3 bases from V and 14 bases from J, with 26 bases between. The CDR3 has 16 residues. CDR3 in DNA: TGTGCCAGCAGTTTGTACCCCGCACCATCAGGGCAGGGTGAGTTCTTC. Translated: CASSLYPAPSGQGEFF.

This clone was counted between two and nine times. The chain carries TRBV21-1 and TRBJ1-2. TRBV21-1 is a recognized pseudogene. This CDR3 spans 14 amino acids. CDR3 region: CASSQGGAGAGYTF. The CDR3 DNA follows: TGTGCCAGCAGCCAAGGGGGGGCCGGTGCGGGCTACACCTTC.

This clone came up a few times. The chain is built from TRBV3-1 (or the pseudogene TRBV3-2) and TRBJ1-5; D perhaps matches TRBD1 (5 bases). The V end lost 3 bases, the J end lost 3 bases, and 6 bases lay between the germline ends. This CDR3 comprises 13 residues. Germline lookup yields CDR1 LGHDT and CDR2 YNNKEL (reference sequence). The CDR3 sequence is CASSQDINQPQHF. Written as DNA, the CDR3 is TGTGCCAGCAGCCAGGACATCAATCAGCCCCAGCATTTT.

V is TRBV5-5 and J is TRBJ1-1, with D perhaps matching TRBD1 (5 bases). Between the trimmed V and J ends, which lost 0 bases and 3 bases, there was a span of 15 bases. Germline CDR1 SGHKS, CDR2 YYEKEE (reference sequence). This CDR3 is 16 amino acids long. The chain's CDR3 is CASSLDASGEYTEAFF. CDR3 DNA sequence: TGTGCCAGCAGCTTGGACGCTTCGGGGGAATACACTGAAGCTTTCTTT.

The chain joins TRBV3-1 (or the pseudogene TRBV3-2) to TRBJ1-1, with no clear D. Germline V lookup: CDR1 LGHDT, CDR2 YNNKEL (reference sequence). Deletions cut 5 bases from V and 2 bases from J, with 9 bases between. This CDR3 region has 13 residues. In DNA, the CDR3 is TGTGCCAGCAGCGACACTAAAAACACTGAAGCTTTCTTT. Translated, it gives CASSDTKNTEAFF.

DNA for the CDR3: TGTGCCAGCTCCCAAGGGTTTATGAACACTGAAGCTTTCTTT. It is translated as CASSQGFMNTEAFF. The genes are TRBV18 and TRBJ1-1; unclear D gene. Germline CDR1 is KGHSH and CDR2 is LQKENI. Trimming took 6 bases from V and 0 from J, leaving 11 bases between them. The CDR3 runs to 14 residues.

In DNA, the CDR3 is TGTGCCAGCAGCCAAGTTCGCCGTTCACCCCTCCACTTT. Translation gives CASSQVRRSPLHF. The V call is TRBV3-1 (or the pseudogene TRBV3-2), the J call TRBJ1-6; D gene uncertain. Germline V gene lookup returns CDR1 LGHDT and CDR2 YNNKEL (reference sequence). The CDR3 is 13 residues long. The V end was cut by 1 base, the J end by 9 bases, with 7 bases between.

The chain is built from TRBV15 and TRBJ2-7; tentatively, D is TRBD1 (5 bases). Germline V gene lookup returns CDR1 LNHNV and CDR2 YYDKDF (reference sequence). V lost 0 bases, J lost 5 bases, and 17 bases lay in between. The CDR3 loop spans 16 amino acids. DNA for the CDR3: TGTGCCACCAGCAGAGATATCTTAGGGGCTAGGCACGAGCAGTACTTC. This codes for CATSRDILGARHEQYF.

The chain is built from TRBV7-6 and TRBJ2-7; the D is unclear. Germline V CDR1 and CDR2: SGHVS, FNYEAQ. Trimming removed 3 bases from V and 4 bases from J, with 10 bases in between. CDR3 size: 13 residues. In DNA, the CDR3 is TGTGCCAGCAGCTTTGGCAGCAAGTACGAGCAGTACTTC. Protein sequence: CASSFGSKYEQYF.

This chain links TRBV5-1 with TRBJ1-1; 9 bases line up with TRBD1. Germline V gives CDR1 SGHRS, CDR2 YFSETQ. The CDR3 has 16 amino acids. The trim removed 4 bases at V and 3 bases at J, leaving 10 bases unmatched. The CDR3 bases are TGCGCCAGCAGCACTATCACAGGGGGCGAGGACACTGAAGCTTTCTTT. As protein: CASSTITGGEDTEAFF.